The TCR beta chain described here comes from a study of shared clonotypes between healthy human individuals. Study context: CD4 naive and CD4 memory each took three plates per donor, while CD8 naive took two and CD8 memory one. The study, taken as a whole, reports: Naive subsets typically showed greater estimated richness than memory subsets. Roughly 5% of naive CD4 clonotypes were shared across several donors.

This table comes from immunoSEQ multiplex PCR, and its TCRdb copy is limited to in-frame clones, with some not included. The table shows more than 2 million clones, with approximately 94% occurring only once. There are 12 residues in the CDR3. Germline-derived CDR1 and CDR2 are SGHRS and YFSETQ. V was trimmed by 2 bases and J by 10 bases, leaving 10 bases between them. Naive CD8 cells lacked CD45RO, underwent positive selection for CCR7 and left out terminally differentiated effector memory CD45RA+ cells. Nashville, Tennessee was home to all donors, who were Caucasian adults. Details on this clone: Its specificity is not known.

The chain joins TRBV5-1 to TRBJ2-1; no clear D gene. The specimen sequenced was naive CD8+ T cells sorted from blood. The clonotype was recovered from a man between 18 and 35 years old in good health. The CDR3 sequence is CASSFNMGEQFF. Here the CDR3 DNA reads TGCGCCAGCAGCTTTAATATGGGCGAGCAGTTCTTC.